The source of this T cell receptor beta chain is a study of Graves' ophthalmopathy and Graves' hyperthyroidism. Study information: Untreated patients at initial diagnosis provided peripheral blood.

TCR beta CDR3 amplification used RNA transcripts. Second-round multiplex PCR came after first-round RT-PCR with HTBI primers. TCRdb re-called the multiplex PCR reads with MiXCR, one entry per CDR3 protein. Of 200,000 to 250,000 distinct CDR3 sequences detected, 20% to 25% appear once; the ten largest clones hold under 55%. There are 13 residues in the CDR3. Germline-derived CDR1 and CDR2 are SGDLS and YYNGEE. The ends were cut back, 4 bases at V and 6 bases at J, with 10 bases in the middle. Comment on this clonotype: Its target is unknown.

Overall study findings and caveats: With a specificity of under 85% and a sensitivity of around 71%, the model predicted ophthalmopathy progression.

V gene TRBV9 combines with J gene TRBJ2-2; D not certain. Sequencing was performed on peripheral blood. The origin of this receptor is a woman between 50 and 59 years old with Graves' ophthalmopathy. The CDR3 region has the DNA TGTGCCAGCAGCCCTCAGATTGCCGGGGAGCTGTTTTTT. It codes for CASSPQIAGELFF. Full variable domain (missing parts from reference TRBV9 and TRBJ2-2): DSGVTQTPKHLITATGQRVTLRCSPRSGDLSVYWYQQSLDQGLQFLIQYYNGEERAKGNILERFSAQQFPDLHSELNLSSLELGDSALYFCASSPQIAGELFFGEGSRLTVL.